This T cell receptor beta chain was observed in a study of metastatic and nonmetastatic thyroid tumors. For the study at large: Repertoire data that came from the blood and tumor or nodule tissue of malignant and benign thyroid patients were compared.

No treatment of any kind had been given to any patient before thyroid surgery. Methods used by the authors: Clinicopathological groups differed in CDR3, with these differences serving to build a distant-metastasis classifier for papillary thyroid cancer. TCRdb redid the clone calls on the PCR reads using MiXCR. TCRdb's processing, not the study's, gives the V and J calls here. The data contain around 19,000 clones, roughly a sixth of them singletons. The sequence came from a female donor with papillary thyroid cancer or a benign thyroid nodule (not recorded which). Some clones in this sample may be carry-over from other donors' samples. Sequencing was done on a sample of blood.

The CDR3 loop reads CSARGTASNQPQHF. CDR3 DNA: TGCAGTGCTAGGGGGACAGCTAGCAATCAGCCCCAGCATTTT. V gene TRBV20-1 combines with J gene TRBJ1-5; 7 bases match TRBD1. V gave up 3 bases and J gave up 0 bases; unmatched junction bases: 2. The germline V gene has CDR1 DFQATT and CDR2 SNEGSKA (reference sequence). The CDR3 runs to 14 residues.